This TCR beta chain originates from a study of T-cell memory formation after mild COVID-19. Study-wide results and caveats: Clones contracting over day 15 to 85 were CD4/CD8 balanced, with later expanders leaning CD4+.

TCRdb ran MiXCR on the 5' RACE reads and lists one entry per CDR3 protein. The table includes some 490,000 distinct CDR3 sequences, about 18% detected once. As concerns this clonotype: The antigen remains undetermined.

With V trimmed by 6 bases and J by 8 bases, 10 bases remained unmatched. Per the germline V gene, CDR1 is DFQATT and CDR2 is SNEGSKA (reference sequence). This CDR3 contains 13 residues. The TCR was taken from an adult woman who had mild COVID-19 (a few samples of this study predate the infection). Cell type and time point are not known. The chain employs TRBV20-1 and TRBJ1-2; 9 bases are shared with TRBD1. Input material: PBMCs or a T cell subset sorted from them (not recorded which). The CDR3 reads CSAIRQGERGYTF. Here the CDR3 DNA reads TGCAGTGCGATCCGACAGGGGGAGCGAGGCTACACCTTC.